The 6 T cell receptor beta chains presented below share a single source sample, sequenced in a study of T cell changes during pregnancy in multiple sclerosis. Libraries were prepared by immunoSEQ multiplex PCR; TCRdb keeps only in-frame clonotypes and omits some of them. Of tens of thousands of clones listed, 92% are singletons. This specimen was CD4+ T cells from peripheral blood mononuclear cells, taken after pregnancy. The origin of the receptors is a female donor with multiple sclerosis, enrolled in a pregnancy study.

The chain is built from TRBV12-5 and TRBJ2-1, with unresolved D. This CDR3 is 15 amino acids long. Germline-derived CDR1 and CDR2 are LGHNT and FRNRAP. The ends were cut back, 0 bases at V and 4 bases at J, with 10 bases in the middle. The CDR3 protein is CASGLVLSAYNEQFF. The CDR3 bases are TGTGCTAGTGGTTTGGTACTCTCTGCTTACAATGAGCAGTTCTTC. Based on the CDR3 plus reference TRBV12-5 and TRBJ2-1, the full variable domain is DARVTQTPRHKVTEMGQEVTMRCQPILGHNTVFWYRQTMMQGLELLAYFRNRAPLDDSGMPKDRFSAEMPDATLATLKIQPSEPRDSAVYFCASGLVLSAYNEQFFGPGTRLTVL.

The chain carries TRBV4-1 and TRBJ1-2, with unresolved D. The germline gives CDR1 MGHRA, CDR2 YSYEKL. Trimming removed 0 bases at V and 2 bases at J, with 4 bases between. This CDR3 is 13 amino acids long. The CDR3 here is CASSQDRNYGYTF. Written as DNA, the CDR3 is TGCGCCAGCAGCCAAGACAGGAACTATGGCTACACCTTC.

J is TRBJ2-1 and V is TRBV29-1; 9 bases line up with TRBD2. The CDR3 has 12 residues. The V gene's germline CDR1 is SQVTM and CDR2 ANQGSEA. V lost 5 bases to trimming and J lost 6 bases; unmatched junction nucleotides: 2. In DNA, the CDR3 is TGCAGCGTTCGGACTAGCGTCAATGAGCAGTTCTTC. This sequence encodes CSVRTSVNEQFF.

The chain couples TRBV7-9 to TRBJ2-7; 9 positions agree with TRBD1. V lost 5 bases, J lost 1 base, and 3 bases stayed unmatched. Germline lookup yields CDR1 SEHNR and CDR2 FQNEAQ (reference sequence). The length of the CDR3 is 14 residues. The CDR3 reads CASSRDRASYEQYF. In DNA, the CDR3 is TGTGCCAGCAGCCGGGACAGGGCTTCCTACGAGCAGTACTTC.

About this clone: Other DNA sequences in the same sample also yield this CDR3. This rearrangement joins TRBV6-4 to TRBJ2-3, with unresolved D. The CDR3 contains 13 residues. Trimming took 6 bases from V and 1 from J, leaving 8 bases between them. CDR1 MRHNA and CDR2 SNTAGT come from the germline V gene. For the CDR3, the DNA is TGTGCCAGCAGCGCTAGTGGCACAGATACGCAGTATTTT. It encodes CASSASGTDTQYF.

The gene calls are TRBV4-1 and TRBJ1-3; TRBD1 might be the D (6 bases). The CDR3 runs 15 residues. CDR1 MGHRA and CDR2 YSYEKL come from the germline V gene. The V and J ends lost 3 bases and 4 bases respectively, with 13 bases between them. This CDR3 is CASSQTGQLGNTIYF. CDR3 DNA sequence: TGCGCCAGCAGCCAGACGGGACAACTAGGAAACACCATATATTTT.